This TCR beta chain came from a study of cytomegalovirus exposure and HLA in healthy donors. In the PCR, 60 Vbeta and 13 Jbeta primers were used. Clones were sequenced by immunoSEQ multiplex PCR, and TCRdb holds only the in-frame ones, with some missing. The data show about 240,000 clones, over 70% seen once. This CDR3 is built from 12 residues. Germline V CDR1 and CDR2: ENHRY, SYGVKD. Trimming stripped 3 bases from V and 11 bases from J, with 13 bases between. V usage is TRBV10-3 and J usage is TRBJ1-1; a weak D match, TRBD1 (6 bases). Sequenced input: PBMCs. This receptor was obtained from a woman aged 55-75 years in good health and CMV-seropositive. Written as DNA, the CDR3 is TGTGCCATCAGTGAAGGACAGTTTGGGGCTTTCTTT. This translates into CAISEGQFGAFF.